The 12 T cell receptor beta chains presented below share a single source sample, sequenced in a study of T cell repertoires in cytomegalovirus infection. One entry per CDR3 protein, called by TCRdb with MiXCR from the reads. The sample has 290,000 or so distinct CDR3 sequences, under 30% seen once; the top ten hold approximately 15%. The sequenced material came from PBMCs. The receptors derive from a human donor in good health (CMV status not recorded). Some clones in this sample may be carry-over from other donors' samples.

In DNA form, the CDR3 reads TGTGCTAGTGGTCCGTCCTCCTACGAGCAGTACTTC. It yields the protein CASGPSSYEQYF. The chain joins TRBV12-5 to TRBJ2-7; D is ambiguous. The CDR3 consists of 12 residues. Trimming shortened V by 5 bases and J by 0 bases, and 5 bases separated the two germline ends. Germline loops: CDR1 LGHNT, CDR2 FRNRAP.

The rearrangement uses TRBV9 and TRBJ2-3; D remains unclear. CDR1 SGDLS and CDR2 YYNGEE come from the germline V gene. V shed 2 bases and J shed 1 base, with 11 bases lying between them. There are 15 residues in the CDR3. Written as DNA, the CDR3 is TGTGCCAGCAGCGTTCGGAGTTTGGGCACAGATACGCAGTATTTT. It encodes CASSVRSLGTDTQYF.

This clonotype was counted at least ten times. The chain combines TRBV7-9 with TRBJ1-1; 8 nucleotides line up with TRBD1. Losses at the gene ends were 4 bases for V and 4 bases for J; bases not matched to a gene: 5. From germline, CDR1 is SEHNR and CDR2 FQNEAQ (reference sequence). CDR3 size: 14 residues. CDR3 in amino acids: CASSSRTGLTEAFF. CDR3 coding DNA: TGTGCCAGCAGCTCTCGGACAGGGCTCACTGAAGCTTTCTTT. The full variable domain, with the rest looked up from reference TRBV7-9 and TRBJ1-1, is DTGVSQNPRHKITKRGQNVTFRCDPISEHNRLYWYRQTLGQGPEFLTYFQNEAQLEKSRLLSDRFSAERPKGSFSTLEIQRTEQGDSAMYLCASSSRTGLTEAFFGQGTRLTVV.

This clonotype was found a few times. The chain is built from TRBV5-1 and TRBJ2-1, with 11 bases that match TRBD2. This CDR3 spans 20 amino acids. Germline-derived CDR1 and CDR2 are SGHRS and YFSETQ. Trimming removed 4 bases from V and 0 bases from J; junction bases left unmatched: 15. This CDR3 reads CASSDWGGTSGTSSYNEQFF. For the CDR3, the DNA is TGCGCCAGCAGCGACTGGGGGGGGACTAGCGGAACCAGCTCCTACAATGAGCAGTTCTTC. Looking up the rest from reference TRBV5-1 and TRBJ2-1 gives the full variable domain: KAGVTQTPRYLIKTRGQQVTLSCSPISGHRSVSWYQQTPGQGLQFLFEYFSETQRNKGNFPGRFSGRQFSNSRSEMNVSTLELGDSALYLCASSDWGGTSGTSSYNEQFFGPGTRLTVL.

The rearrangement uses TRBV20-1 and TRBJ1-1, with a weak D call TRBD1 (5 bases). Looked up from germline, CDR1 is DFQATT and CDR2 is SNEGSKA (reference sequence). Trimming removed 1 base at V and 0 bases at J, with 6 bases between. The CDR3 covers 13 residues. The CDR3 sequence: CSARGGLNTEAFF. The CDR3 bases are TGCAGTGCTAGAGGGGGCCTGAACACTGAAGCTTTCTTT.

This clonotype was recorded a few times. This chain connects TRBV10-3 to TRBJ2-1, with D tentatively TRBD2 (6 bases). V shed 10 bases and J shed 5 bases, with 15 bases lying between them. Germline lookup yields CDR1 ENHRY and CDR2 SYGVKD. The CDR3 runs 13 residues. The CDR3 DNA is TGTGCCACGATGGGAAGGAGGGACAATGAGCAGTTCTTC. It specifies CATMGRRDNEQFF.

This rearrangement joins TRBV19 to TRBJ2-7; TRBD1 might be the D (5 bases). CDR1 is LNHDA, CDR2 SQIVND, per germline (reference sequence). CDR3 length equals 15 residues. V gave up 6 bases and J gave up 4 bases, with 19 bases separating them. As DNA, the CDR3 is TGTGCCAGTAGCCCCCAGCAGGGCTCTAGGTACGAGCAGTACTTC. This translates into CASSPQQGSRYEQYF.

This clonotype has ten or more counts. V is TRBV7-2 and J is TRBJ2-3; possible D gene TRBD2, 6 bases. This CDR3 is built from 13 residues. Germline-derived CDR1 and CDR2 are SGHTA and FQGNSA. V lost 4 bases, J lost 5 bases, and 10 bases lay in between. The CDR3 DNA follows: TGTGCCAGCAGCTCCGGGAGATTAGATACGCAGTATTTT. Protein: CASSSGRLDTQYF.

CDR3 nucleotide sequence: TGTGCCAGCTCCCGTGGTGGGTCATACACTGAAGCTTTCTTT. It translates to CASSRGGSYTEAFF. This chain connects TRBV28 to TRBJ1-1; D is ambiguous. Germline assignment: CDR1 MDHEN and CDR2 SYDVKM. The germline V and J ends were trimmed by 8 bases and 3 bases, with 16 bases remaining between them. The CDR3 loop spans 14 amino acids.

This clonotype was seen ten or more times. V gene TRBV4-3 combines with J gene TRBJ1-6; tentatively, D is TRBD1 (5 bases). The V end lost 1 base, the J end lost 10 bases, and 11 bases lay between the germline ends. This CDR3 comprises 14 residues. CDR1 LGHNA and CDR2 YSLEER come from the germline V gene. The CDR3 DNA is TGCGCCAGCAGCCAAGGGCAGGGTAACTCACCCCTCCACTTT. This codes for CASSQGQGNSPLHF.

This clonotype has at least ten counts. The chain is built from TRBV27 and TRBJ2-5, with 7 bases identical to TRBD2. V lost 5 bases to trimming and J lost 5 bases; unmatched junction nucleotides: 11. This CDR3 has 15 amino acids. CDR1 and CDR2 (germline): MNHEY, SMNVEV (reference sequence). The CDR3 DNA reads TGTGCCAGCAGTCTCAGGACACGGGGGGTCGAGACCCAGTACTTC. Translation gives CASSLRTRGVETQYF.

This sequence joins TRBV14 and TRBJ2-7; D gene ambiguous. The germline V and J ends were trimmed by 2 bases and 1 base, with 9 bases remaining between them. CDR1 and CDR2 (germline): SGHDN, FVKESK. The CDR3 contains 14 residues. The CDR3 sequence is CASSQHLRSYEQYF. The CDR3 DNA is TGTGCCAGCAGCCAACATTTAAGGTCCTACGAGCAGTACTTC.